This TCR beta chain appears in the sequencing data of a study of cytomegalovirus exposure and HLA in healthy donors. 60 Vbeta and 13 Jbeta primers were used in PCR. Using immunoSEQ multiplex PCR, the repertoire was profiled, and TCRdb retains in-frame clones only, with some absent. This specimen shows over 45,000 clones; the ten leading clones hold less than 2.5%. The CDR3 spans 15 residues. Germline V CDR1 and CDR2: MDHEN, SYDVKM. With 5 bases clipped from V and 2 bases from J, the junction kept 5 bases outside the gene matches. Study-wide findings and caveats: Roughly uniform depth of sequencing across donors was assumed in presence/absence analyses. Confirmation in vitro established that three CMV-associated chains were specific for CMV antigens. DRB1 had the most TCR associations and HLA-C the fewest, a later analysis found, with rates varying by HLA locus.

Comments on this clone: Its antigen is still unknown.

V gene TRBV28 combines with J gene TRBJ2-7, with TRBD1 matching 11 bases. The sample comprised PBMCs. The source of this sequence is a woman under 30 in good health and CMV-seronegative. The CDR3 DNA sequence: TGTGCCAGCAGTCGACCGGGACAGGGGGCCTACGAGCAGTACTTC. It yields the protein CASSRPGQGAYEQYF.